What follows describes a single T cell receptor (beta chain). Its target is unknown. The data belong to a study of CD8+CD57+ T cells in acquired aplastic anemia. Whole-study context: Mean read depth for CD4+ cells from healthy donors was some 11 million.

The study profiled TCR beta VDJ and CDR3 using genomic DNA as template. TCRdb called the reads again in MiXCR, with one record for every CDR3 protein. Of over 150,000 distinct CDR3 sequences listed, approximately 40% were seen once; the top ten hold 0.9% to 1.2%. Trimming shortened V by 7 bases and J by 2 bases, and 9 bases separated the two germline ends. CDR1 and CDR2 (germline): SNHLY, FYNNEI. This CDR3 is built from 12 residues. Overall study results and limits: Patients and controls turned out to have approximately 29 CD8+ CDR3 sequences in common. Simpson's diversity of CD8+ cells was not significantly different in patients compared with controls.

The chain is built from TRBV2 and TRBJ2-7; the D is unclear. The specimen sequenced was sorted CD4+, CD8+, or CD8+CD57+ T cells (not recorded which) from PBMCs. The source of this sequence is a human donor in good health. DNA for the CDR3: TGTGCCAGCACGGCAGGAACCTACGAGCAGTACTTC. Translation gives CASTAGTYEQYF.